This entry lists 22 T cell receptor beta chains sequenced from one sample in a study of T cells after yellow fever vaccination. TCRdb reprocessed the 5' RACE reads via MiXCR and lists one record per CDR3 protein. Of fewer than 400,000 distinct CDR3 sequences in the sample, about 6.2% were seen once. The material sequenced was PBMCs, taken 5 days after the yellow fever booster vaccination. These receptors were collected from a man between 25 and 39 years old who received the YFV17D yellow fever vaccine.

This clonotype has a handful of counts. The rearrangement uses TRBV15 and TRBJ2-7; TRBD2 is a possible D gene (5 bases). The CDR3 runs to 14 residues. The V end lost 0 bases, the J end lost 6 bases, and 12 bases lay between the germline ends. Per germline, CDR1 LNHNV and CDR2 YYDKDF (reference sequence). The CDR3 is CATSRDRGNLEQYF. DNA of the CDR3: TGTGCCACCAGCAGAGATAGAGGGAACCTCGAGCAGTACTTC. The complete variable domain, with remaining parts taken from reference TRBV15 and TRBJ2-7, reads DAMVIQNPRYQVTQFGKPVTLSCSQTLNHNVMYWYQQKSSQAPKLLFHYYDKDFNNEADTPDNFQSRRPNTSFCFLDIRSPGLGDTAMYLCATSRDRGNLEQYFGPGTRLTVT.

This chain uses TRBV7-2 with TRBJ2-1; 9 positions match TRBD2. The ends lost 5 bases at V and 7 bases at J; junction bases unmatched: 9. Per germline, CDR1 SGHTA and CDR2 FQGNSA. The CDR3 is 15 residues long. The CDR3 sequence is CASSTVGLAGNEQFF. The CDR3 DNA is TGTGCCAGCAGCACCGTGGGGCTAGCGGGAAATGAGCAGTTCTTC.

The chain carries TRBV30 and TRBJ2-3, with a possible D match to TRBD1 (5 bases). CDR1 GTSNPN and CDR2 SVGIG come from the germline V gene (reference sequence). The germline V and J ends were trimmed by 3 bases and 2 bases, with 12 bases remaining between them. This CDR3 is 14 amino acids long. The CDR3 bases are TGTGCCTGGAGCCTGACAGCAACCACAGATACGCAGTATTTT. Its protein product is CAWSLTATTDTQYF. The complete variable domain, with remaining parts taken from reference TRBV30 and TRBJ2-3, reads SQTIHQWPATLVQPVGSPLSLECTVEGTSNPNLYWYRQAAGRGLQLLFYSVGIGQISSEVPQNLSASRPQDRQFILSSKKLLLSDSGFYLCAWSLTATTDTQYFGPGTRLTVL.

This clonotype was seen only a few times. The chain links TRBV7-2 to TRBJ2-7; 7 nucleotides align to TRBD1. The J segment lost 2 bases and the V segment lost 5 bases, leaving 3 bases of the junction unmatched. CDR3 length: 13 residues. CDR1 and CDR2 (germline): SGHTA, FQGNSA. CDR3 nucleotides: TGTGCCAGCAGCGCCGGGACAGCCTACGAGCAGTACTTC. Residues: CASSAGTAYEQYF.

This chain uses TRBV4-3 with TRBJ1-2; D remains unclear. Trimming cost V 2 bases and J 4 bases, with 14 bases left between them. The CDR3 runs 15 residues. Germline lookup yields CDR1 LGHNA and CDR2 YSLEER. CDR3 DNA: TGCGCCAGCAGCCAATCATCCGCGGCTAGCTATGGCTACACCTTC. Its translation is CASSQSSAASYGYTF.

This clonotype was found many times. The chain couples TRBV5-1 to TRBJ2-1; the D gene is possibly TRBD1 (5 bases). Trimming pared 3 bases from V and 7 bases from J, leaving 17 bases between. Germline loops: CDR1 SGHRS, CDR2 YFSETQ. This CDR3 region has 15 residues. CDR3 in DNA: TGCGCCAGCAGCTCAGCAGGGTCCTTAATAAATGAGCAGTTCTTC. It encodes CASSSAGSLINEQFF.

The J gene is TRBJ2-3, the V gene TRBV20-1, with 7 nucleotides matching TRBD2. CDR3 size: 15 residues. V gave up 7 bases and J gave up 5 bases; unmatched junction bases: 15. CDR1 is DFQATT and CDR2 is SNEGSKA in the germline V gene (reference sequence). The CDR3 coding sequence is TGCAGTGTTACAGATCGGGGGGTCCAATTAGATACGCAGTATTTT. Translated, it gives CSVTDRGVQLDTQYF.

In its sample, this clonotype was seen a few times. V is TRBV7-8 and J is TRBJ2-3, with D perhaps matching TRBD2 (6 bases). This CDR3 is built from 15 residues. The germline gives CDR1 SGHVS, CDR2 FQNEAQ. Trimming took off 3 bases at V and 5 bases at J, with 15 bases between the two ends. The CDR3 nucleotides are TGTGCCAGCAGCTTGGGGAGGCCGGCGGGAGATACGCAGTATTTT. Its translation is CASSLGRPAGDTQYF.

This clonotype has just a few counts. This sequence joins TRBV5-1 and TRBJ2-1, with no clear D. The V end was cut by 5 bases, the J end by 3 bases, with 9 bases between. The CDR3 spans 13 residues. CDR1 SGHRS and CDR2 YFSETQ come from the germline V gene. The CDR3 region is CASSDANYNEQFF. The CDR3 nucleotides are TGCGCCAGCAGTGACGCGAACTACAATGAGCAGTTCTTC.

This clonotype was seen repeatedly, ten times or more. The rearrangement links TRBV7-2 to TRBJ2-1; D is perhaps TRBD1 (5 bases). V was shortened by 4 bases and J by 7 bases, with 11 bases between the two germline ends. The CDR3 length is 13 residues. Germline-derived CDR1 and CDR2 are SGHTA and FQGNSA. As DNA, the CDR3 is TGTGCCAGCAGCTCCAGGCAGGGTAATGAGCAGTTCTTC. Translating it yields CASSSRQGNEQFF.

This sequence joins TRBV4-2 and TRBJ2-7; 7 nucleotides match TRBD2. Germline-derived CDR1 and CDR2 are LGHNA and YNFKEQ. After removal of 1 base from V and 0 bases from J, the junction contained 6 bases not matched to a gene. CDR3 size: 16 residues. The CDR3: CASSQVAGEPSYEQYF. In DNA form, the CDR3 reads TGTGCCAGCAGCCAAGTCGCGGGAGAACCCTCCTACGAGCAGTACTTC.

The table lists this clonotype with many counts. The genes are TRBV10-3 and TRBJ2-7; 7 bases match TRBD1. The CDR3 sequence is 15 residues long. The ends lost 4 bases at V and 0 bases at J; junction bases unmatched: 6. Germline lookup yields CDR1 ENHRY and CDR2 SYGVKD. DNA of the CDR3: TGTGCCATCAGTGGGACAGGACGAAGCTCCTACGAGCAGTACTTC. This translates into CAISGTGRSSYEQYF.

This clonotype has at least ten counts. The chain employs TRBV7-2 and TRBJ2-7; 9 bases align to TRBD1. Germline lookup yields CDR1 SGHTA and CDR2 FQGNSA. The CDR3 covers 14 residues. V gave up 5 bases and J gave up 6 bases; unmatched junction bases: 8. CDR3 sequence reads: CASSRPDRGPEQYF. Written as DNA, the CDR3 is TGTGCCAGCAGCCGCCCGGACAGGGGACCCGAGCAGTACTTC.

This clonotype was found a few times. V is TRBV20-1 and J is TRBJ2-7, with D possibly called TRBD1 or TRBD2 (5 bases each). Between the trimmed V and J ends, which lost 0 bases and 2 bases, there was a span of 11 bases. Germline V gene lookup returns CDR1 DFQATT and CDR2 SNEGSKA (reference sequence). This CDR3 contains 14 residues. CDR3 in amino acids: CSARDRPGPYEQYF. The CDR3 coding sequence is TGCAGTGCTAGAGATCGACCGGGGCCCTACGAGCAGTACTTC.

This clonotype was observed many times. The chain links TRBV7-2 to TRBJ2-7; D gene ambiguous. Germline V gene data show CDR1 as SGHTA and CDR2 as FQGNSA. V lost 6 bases and J lost 0, with 15 bases in between. The CDR3 sequence is 15 residues long. The CDR3: CASRLTPQSSYEQYF. For the CDR3, the DNA is TGTGCCAGCAGACTAACCCCACAGAGCTCCTACGAGCAGTACTTC.

The rearrangement links TRBV28 to TRBJ1-1, with TRBD1 identical over 11 bases. V lost 5 bases, J lost 7 bases, and 9 bases stayed unmatched. Germline assignment: CDR1 MDHEN and CDR2 SYDVKM. This CDR3 region has 15 residues. The CDR3 protein is CASSPPGQGGGEAFF. Here the CDR3 DNA reads TGTGCCAGCAGTCCGCCGGGACAGGGGGGAGGTGAAGCTTTCTTT.

This clonotype was counted ten times or more. The CDR3 sequence: CASSALAGSYNEQFF. The CDR3 DNA follows: TGTGCCAGCAGTGCTCTAGCGGGATCCTACAATGAGCAGTTCTTC. This chain uses TRBV25-1 with TRBJ2-1, with 9 positions matching TRBD2. Germline V lookup: CDR1 MGHDK, CDR2 SYGVNS. J lost 1 base, V lost 4 bases, and 2 bases had no gene match. The CDR3 contains 15 residues.

This clonotype is a singleton in its sample. Sequence at one end of the junction differs from germline and may be a read error. The chain is built from TRBV20-1 and TRBJ2-1, with TRBD2 matching 13 bases. Germline loops: CDR1 DFQATT, CDR2 SNEGSKA (reference sequence). This CDR3 has 15 residues. The CDR3 DNA follows: TGCAGTGCTAGAGGGGGACTAGCGGGGTACAGTGAGCAGTTCTTC. This encodes CSARGGLAGYSEQFF.

The gene calls are TRBV18 and TRBJ2-7; 8 nucleotides match TRBD2. The CDR3 has 16 residues. Germline CDR1 is KGHSH and CDR2 is LQKENI. The ends lost 0 bases at V and 3 bases at J; junction bases unmatched: 7. As DNA, the CDR3 is TGTGCCAGCTCACCACCCGGGAGGGCGTGGGGCTACGAGCAGTACTTC. Translation: CASSPPGRAWGYEQYF.

This clonotype appeared a few times. V and J are TRBV18 and TRBJ1-1; D not certain. Germline V CDR1 and CDR2: KGHSH, LQKENI. This CDR3 spans 12 amino acids. V dropped 3 bases and J dropped 6 bases, with 8 bases sitting between them. The CDR3: CASSPRGAEAFF. The CDR3 nucleotides read TGTGCCAGCTCACCCCGAGGCGCTGAAGCTTTCTTT.

V gene TRBV3-1 combines with J gene TRBJ2-7, with D perhaps matching TRBD1 or TRBD2 (6 bases each). The V end was cut by 4 bases, the J end by 5 bases, with 15 bases between. Germline V gene lookup returns CDR1 LGHDT and CDR2 YNNKEL (reference sequence). The CDR3 length is 14 residues. CDR3: CASSLSTGANEQYF. The CDR3 DNA reads as TGTGCCAGCAGCCTCTCCACGGGGGCCAACGAGCAGTACTTC.

This clonotype was recorded a few times. The chain combines TRBV20-1 with TRBJ2-1; 8 positions match TRBD2. This CDR3 is 12 amino acids long. Germline V gene data show CDR1 as DFQATT and CDR2 as SNEGSKA (reference sequence). CDR3 nucleotide sequence: TGCAGCGAAAGCGGGAGAGGTAATGAGCAGTTCTTC. It is translated as CSESGRGNEQFF.